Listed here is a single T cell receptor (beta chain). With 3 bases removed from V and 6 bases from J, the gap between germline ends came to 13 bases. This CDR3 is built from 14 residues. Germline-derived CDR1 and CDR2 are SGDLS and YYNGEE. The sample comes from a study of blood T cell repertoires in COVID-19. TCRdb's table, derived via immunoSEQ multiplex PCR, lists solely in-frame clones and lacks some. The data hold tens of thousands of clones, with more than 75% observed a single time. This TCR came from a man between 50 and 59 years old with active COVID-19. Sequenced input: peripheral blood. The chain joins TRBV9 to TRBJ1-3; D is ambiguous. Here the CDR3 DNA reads TGTGCCAGCAGCGATCGAAAAGAGCCAAACACCATATATTTT. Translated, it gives CASSDRKEPNTIYF.